Given below is one T cell receptor beta chain in context. The target antigen is unknown. Amplification yielded TCR beta CDR3 regions, with RNA transcripts as the source. HTBI primers were employed in a first-round RT-PCR of the TCR CDR3. In TCRdb, the multiplex PCR reads were re-called with MiXCR into one record per CDR3 protein. The profile covers about 400,000 distinct CDR3 sequences, with around an eighth appearing a single time and approximately 29% taken by the ten largest. The data are from a study of T cells in Graves' hyperthyroidism and ophthalmopathy. The V end was cut by 2 bases, the J end by 2 bases, with 7 bases between. Germline V gene lookup returns CDR1 SGHNT and CDR2 YYREEE (reference sequence). The CDR3 is 14 amino acids. Study observations and caveats: From stable hyperthyroidism, ophthalmopathy was separated by a 13 V-J model. The model anticipated ophthalmopathy a median approximately six months pre-onset.

PBMCs were obtained from 9.5 to 10 ml fresh peripheral blood. The receptor was derived from a man in his fifties with Graves' ophthalmopathy. The sequenced sample consisted of blood. This sequence joins TRBV5-4 and TRBJ1-4; unclear D gene. This chain's CDR3 is CASSFAGTNEKLFF. Written as DNA, the CDR3 is TGTGCCAGCAGCTTCGCCGGGACTAATGAAAAACTGTTTTTT.